Sequencing of this TCR beta chain was carried out in a study of cytomegalovirus exposure and HLA in healthy donors. The CDR3 extends over 16 amino acids. Germline V gives CDR1 MNHEY, CDR2 SMNVEV (reference sequence). V lost 5 bases, J lost 6 bases, and 14 bases stayed unmatched. Assay used: immunoSEQ multiplex PCR; TCRdb lists only in-frame clones, some missing. The repertoire consists of a few hundred thousand clones, with roughly 88% occurring once and the leading ten covering roughly 3%. V and J are TRBV27 and TRBJ2-7; the match to TRBD1 covers 9 bases. Material for sequencing was PBMCs. This TCR derives from a young woman in good health and CMV-seronegative. Written as DNA, the CDR3 is TGTGCCAGCAGTAGCCCAGCCGGACAGGGGTTATTCGAGCAGTACTTC. Protein product: CASSSPAGQGLFEQYF.